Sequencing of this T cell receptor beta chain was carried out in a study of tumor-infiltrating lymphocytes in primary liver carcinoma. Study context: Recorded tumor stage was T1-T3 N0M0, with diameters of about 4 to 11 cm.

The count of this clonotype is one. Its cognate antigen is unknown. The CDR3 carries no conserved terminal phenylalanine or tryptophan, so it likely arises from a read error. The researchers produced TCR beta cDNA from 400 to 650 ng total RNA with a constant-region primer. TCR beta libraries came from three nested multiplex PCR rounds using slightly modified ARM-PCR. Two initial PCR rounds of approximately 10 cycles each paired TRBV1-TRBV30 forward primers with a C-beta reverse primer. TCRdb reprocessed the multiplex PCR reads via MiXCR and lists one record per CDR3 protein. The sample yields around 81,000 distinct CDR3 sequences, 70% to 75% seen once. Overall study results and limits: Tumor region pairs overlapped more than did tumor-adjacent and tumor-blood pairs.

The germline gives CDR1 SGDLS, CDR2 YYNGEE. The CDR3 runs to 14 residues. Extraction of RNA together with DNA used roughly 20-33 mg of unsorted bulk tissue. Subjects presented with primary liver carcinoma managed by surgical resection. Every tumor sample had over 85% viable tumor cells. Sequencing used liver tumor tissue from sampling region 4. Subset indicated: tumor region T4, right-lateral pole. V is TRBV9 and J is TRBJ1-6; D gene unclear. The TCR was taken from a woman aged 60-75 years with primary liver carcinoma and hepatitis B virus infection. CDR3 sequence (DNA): TGTACCAGCAGCGCTGGCGAAGGGAATTCACCCCTCCACTTA. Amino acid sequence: CTSSAGEGNSPLHL.